Below, one T cell receptor (beta chain) is given with its context. Its antigen is undetermined. The CDR3 is 14 residues long. The V gene's germline CDR1 is MNHEY and CDR2 SVGAGI. The V segment lost 6 bases and the J segment 4 bases; nucleotides outside the gene matches: 6. The data were obtained in a study of cytomegalovirus exposure and HLA in healthy donors. Study-level results: Subsequent analysis of the approximately 130 validation repertoires found a tendency for first-cohort TCR clusters to co-occur. Reportedly, cytomegalovirus status was diagnosed with high sensitivity and specificity. The study listed some 160 cytomegalovirus-associated TCR beta chains.

Clones were sequenced by immunoSEQ multiplex PCR, and TCRdb holds only the in-frame ones, with some missing. The sample holds 150,000 to 200,000 clones, around 84% seen once. Donors were drawn from the approximately 120-subject validation cohort, separate from the roughly 610-subject first cohort. Sequencing was done on a sample of PBMCs. The source is a man younger than 30 in good health and CMV-seropositive. The chain links TRBV6-5 to TRBJ1-1; TRBD1 aligns across 9 bases. CDR3 sequence: CASRVQGATTEAFF. The DNA of the CDR3 is TGTGCCAGCAGAGTACAGGGGGCGACCACTGAAGCTTTCTTT.